This T cell receptor beta chain was retrieved from a study of T cell responses to AZD1222 COVID-19 vaccine. This clone was counted a few times. The method was immunoSEQ multiplex PCR; TCRdb's version includes in-frame clones alone and lacks a portion of them. The data show about 150,000 clones, more than 90% seen once. The clonotype comes from an adult in good health. The sequenced sample was peripheral blood, obtained on day 0 of AZD1222 vaccination.

This chain's CDR3 is CASSQEPSLLVGYTF. The CDR3 DNA reads TGCGCCAGCAGCCAAGAACCGTCTTTGCTGGTTGGCTACACCTTC. This chain joins TRBV4-1 and TRBJ1-2; D is unresolved. Germline V lookup: CDR1 MGHRA, CDR2 YSYEKL. This CDR3 is 15 amino acids long. The V and J ends lost 0 bases and 7 bases respectively, with 15 bases between them.